This TCR beta chain originates from a study of blood T cell repertoires in COVID-19. For the study at large: The analysed material was cDNA or gDNA that came from T cells, B-cell-depleted T cells, or PBMCs.

The CDR3 runs to 14 residues. Some clones are missing from TCRdb's copy, which holds only in-frame ones; the method was immunoSEQ multiplex PCR. The sample holds some 62,000 clones; around three quarters are singletons and the top ten take around 5.3%. The source of this sequence is a human donor in a cohort sampled during active COVID-19. This rearrangement joins TRBV21-1 to TRBJ2-4; the D segment call TRBD1 is taken from the table without a DNA check. TRBV21-1 is given as a pseudogene. The specimen was peripheral blood. This CDR3 is CASSKDREDNIQYF. CDR3 coding DNA: TGTGCCAGCAGCAAAGACAGGGAAGACAACATTCAGTACTTC.